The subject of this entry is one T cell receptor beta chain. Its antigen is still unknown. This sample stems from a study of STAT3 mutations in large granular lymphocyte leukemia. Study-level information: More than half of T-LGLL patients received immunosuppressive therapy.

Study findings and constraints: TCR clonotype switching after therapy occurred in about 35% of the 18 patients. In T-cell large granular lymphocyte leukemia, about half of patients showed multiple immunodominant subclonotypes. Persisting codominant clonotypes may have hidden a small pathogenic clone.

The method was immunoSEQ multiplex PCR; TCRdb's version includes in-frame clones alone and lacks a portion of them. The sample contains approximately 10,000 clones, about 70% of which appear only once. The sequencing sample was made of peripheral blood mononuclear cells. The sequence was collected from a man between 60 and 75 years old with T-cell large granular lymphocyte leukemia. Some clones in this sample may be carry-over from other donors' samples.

In nucleotides, the CDR3 is TGTGCCAGCAGCCGGGGACTCCAACACGAGCAGTACTTC. Residues: CASSRGLQHEQYF. V usage is TRBV6-5 and J usage is TRBJ2-7; tentatively, D is TRBD2 (6 bases). V was shortened by 6 bases and J by 5 bases, with 14 bases between the two germline ends. This CDR3 has 13 amino acids. Germline values: CDR1 MNHEY, CDR2 SVGAGI.